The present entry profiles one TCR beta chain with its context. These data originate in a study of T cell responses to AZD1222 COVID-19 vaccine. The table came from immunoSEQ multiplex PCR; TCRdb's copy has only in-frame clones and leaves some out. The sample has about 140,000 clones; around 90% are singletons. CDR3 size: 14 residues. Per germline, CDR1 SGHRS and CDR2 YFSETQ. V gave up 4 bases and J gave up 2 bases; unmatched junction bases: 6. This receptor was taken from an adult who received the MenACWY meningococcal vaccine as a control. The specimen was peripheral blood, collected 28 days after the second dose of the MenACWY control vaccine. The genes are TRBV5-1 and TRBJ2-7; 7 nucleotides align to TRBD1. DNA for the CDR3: TGCGCCAGCAGCCCAAGTGGGACAGCCTACGAGCAGTACTTC. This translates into CASSPSGTAYEQYF.